This T cell receptor beta chain comes out of a study of T-cell reconstitution after alpha-beta-depleted transplantation in children. A library of TCRbeta sequences, prepared with unique molecular identifiers, was generated. TCRdb used MiXCR to reprocess the PCR reads, holding one entry per CDR3 protein. The sample has 550,000 to 600,000 distinct CDR3 sequences; about 21% are singletons. The V and J ends lost 9 bases and 1 base, in that order; junction bases with no gene match: 1. In germline, CDR1 is MDHEN, CDR2 SYDVKM. The CDR3 extends over 13 amino acids. Study-wide points: Several hundred expanded graft clones reportedly gave rise to the alpha-beta T cells present about two months after transplant.

Many counts were recorded for this clonotype. Antigen specificity is unknown. The origin of this receptor is a boy under two years old who had a stem cell transplant for acute myeloid leukemia, so the T cells may come from the graft donor. The chain links TRBV28 to TRBJ2-3; 10 positions agree with TRBD2. This material consisted of PBMCs, mostly from graft donor cells, taken 360 days after TCRalphabeta/CD19-depleted stem cell transplant. CDR3 loop: CASLAGGTDTQYF. DNA of the CDR3: TGTGCCAGTCTAGCGGGGGGCACAGATACGCAGTATTTT.